The rows below give T cell receptor beta chains drawn from one sample of a study of identical twins. TCRdb re-called the 5' RACE reads through MiXCR, storing one row per CDR3 protein. The table lists approximately 250,000 distinct CDR3 sequences, 5.5% to 7.5% of them singletons. These data are also associated with another study on T cells expressing NK-cell markers.

Sequencing was carried out using CD8+ T cells sorted from blood. The receptor set was obtained from a woman aged 18-29 years in good health. Each CDR3 is given with its conserved first and last residue. The D gene is left open where the match is weak. A clone size is listed for some rows: how often the clone was seen (once, few, many), or a class if it is expanded.

j_gene | abundance | v_gene | d_gene | CDR3nt | CDR3aa
TRBJ2-7 | once | TRBV4-1 | NA | TGCGCCAGCAGCCAAGATGCAGGGGTACGCTACGAGCAGTACTTC | CASSQDAGVRYEQYF
TRBJ1-5 | few | TRBV20-1 | NA | TGCAGTGCTAGAGATATGAAGGGCGATCAGCCCCAGCATTTT | CSARDMKGDQPQHF
TRBJ2-2 | NA | TRBV5-1 | TRBD1 | TGCGCCAGCGGCCTCACAGGGGCGCATGACCACTCCGTTACCGGGGAGCTGTTTTTT | CASGLTGAHDHSVTGELFF
TRBJ2-2 | NA | TRBV7-9 | NA | TGTGCCAGCAGCTCCGGACTTATCGGGGAGCTGTTTTTT | CASSSGLIGELFF
TRBJ1-1 | many | TRBV20-1 | TRBD1 | TGCAGTGCCCGCGGACAGGGGGCTGTTGAAGCTTTCTTT | CSARGQGAVEAFF
TRBJ1-2 | few | TRBV7-9 | NA | TGTGCCAGCAGCTTATCGGGGACGGCTTTTAACTATGGCTACACCTTC | CASSLSGTAFNYGYTF
TRBJ2-3 | many | TRBV3-1 | NA | TGTGCCAGCAGCCAAATGGATCGAGATACGCAGTATTTT | CASSQMDRDTQYF
TRBJ2-1 | few | TRBV7-6 | NA | TGTGCCAGCAGCCCCTCGGGGGCCAGTCCGAGCAATGAGCAGTTCTTC | CASSPSGASPSNEQFF
TRBJ1-1 | many | TRBV6-5 | NA | TGTGCCAGCAGTTACGACGCCCGGGACAAGAACACTGAAGCTTTCTTT | CASSYDARDKNTEAFF
TRBJ2-7 | many | TRBV27 | TRBD2 | TGTGCCAGCAGTTTCGGACTAGCGGGAAACGAGCAGTACTTC | CASSFGLAGNEQYF
TRBJ2-7 | NA | TRBV20-1 | TRBD2 | TGCAGTGCTTCGGGACTAGCGACCGGGGGGTACGAGCAGTACTTC | CSASGLATGGYEQYF
TRBJ2-7 | many | TRBV12-3/TRBV12-4 | NA | TGTGCCAGCAGTTTTCAGGGCGAGCAGTACTTC | CASSFQGEQYF
TRBJ2-2 | NA | TRBV12-3/TRBV12-4 | NA | TGTGCCAGCAGTTCACAGATGAACACCGGGGAGCTGTTTTTT | CASSSQMNTGELFF
TRBJ1-3 | many | TRBV12-3/TRBV12-4 | NA | TGTGCCAGCAACCTCGGACCCCCGGGGTCTGGAAACACCATATATTTT | CASNLGPPGSGNTIYF
TRBJ2-7 | NA | TRBV12-3/TRBV12-4 | NA | TGTGCCAGCAGTTTAGGTTCAGGGACGGACGAGCAGTACTTC | CASSLGSGTDEQYF
TRBJ2-1 | few | TRBV10-3 | NA | TGTGCCATTGGATTGAACTACAATGAGCAGTTCTTC | CAIGLNYNEQFF
TRBJ1-1 | NA | TRBV5-1 | NA | TGCGCCAGCACCCTTTTTGGGAGCACTGAAGCTTTCTTT | CASTLFGSTEAFF
TRBJ2-7 | few | TRBV20-1 | TRBD2 | TGCAGTGCAAAGGGACTAGCGGATTGGGAGCAGTACTTC | CSAKGLADWEQYF
TRBJ2-1 | NA | TRBV7-9 | NA | TGTGCCAGCAGTCGAAAAGTGGATGAGCAGTTCTTC | CASSRKVDEQFF
TRBJ2-7 | NA | TRBV7-8 | TRBD2 | TGTGCCAGCAGCTCTCGACTAGCGGGGGAAGTCTACGAGCAGTACTTC | CASSSRLAGEVYEQYF
TRBJ1-2 | NA | TRBV2 | NA | TGTGCCAGCAGTGATGACTCTGGCAACTATGGCTACACCTTC | CASSDDSGNYGYTF
TRBJ2-1 | many | TRBV9 | NA | TGTGCCAGCAGCCCTCTCTCCTCCTACAATGAGCAGTTCTTC | CASSPLSSYNEQFF
TRBJ2-3 | NA | TRBV9 | TRBD1 | TGTGCCAGCAGCGCCTACCCCGACAGGGCAGATACGCAGTATTTT | CASSAYPDRADTQYF
TRBJ2-7 | few | TRBV7-9 | NA | TGTGCCAGCAGCTTAGTAGTGAGCTACGAGCAGTACTTC | CASSLVVSYEQYF
TRBJ2-3 | NA | TRBV13 | NA | TGTGCCAGCAGCTTAGCGCATATAGATACGCAGTATTTT | CASSLAHIDTQYF
TRBJ2-3 | NA | TRBV11-2 | NA | TGTGCCAGCAGAAATCAGCTCGGGTCCCCTAGCACAGATACGCAGTATTTT | CASRNQLGSPSTDTQYF
TRBJ2-7 | few | TRBV5-6 | NA | TGTGCCAGCAGCTTGGCGGGCGGCCACGAGCAGTACTTC | CASSLAGGHEQYF
TRBJ2-1 | few | TRBV19 | TRBD2 | TGTGCCAGTAGTATAGATCAGATGGTAGCGGGAGTACACGAGCAGTTCTTC | CASSIDQMVAGVHEQFF
TRBJ1-1 | many | TRBV4-1 | TRBD1 | TGCGCCAGCAGCCCTCGACAGGGGAATGAGGACACTGAAGCTTTCTTT | CASSPRQGNEDTEAFF
TRBJ2-7 | many | TRBV27 | NA | TGTGCCAGCAGTTTAAAAGGGTTCGTCTACGAGCAGTACTTC | CASSLKGFVYEQYF